This is a list of T cell receptor beta chains from one sample in a study of T cell responses to AZD1222 COVID-19 vaccine. Profiled with immunoSEQ multiplex PCR; TCRdb holds only in-frame clones, not every one. The sample yields roughly 120,000 clones, roughly nine tenths seen once. Sequences were derived from peripheral blood, sampled on day 0 of AZD1222 vaccination. All receptors come from an adult in good health. Both conserved end residues are part of each CDR3. Clone size is given for some rows only: seen once, a few or many times, or a class if the clone is expanded.

CDR3: CASSPRDRQTVYEQYF; V: TRBV18; J: TRBJ2-7; size: .; length: 16
CDR3: CASSSGQTTNEKLFF; V: TRBV7-9; J: TRBJ1-4; size: .; length: 15
CDR3: CASSTGGGFYNEQFF; V: TRBV9; J: TRBJ2-1; size: .; length: 15
CDR3: CAISEDIGYGYTF; V: TRBV10-3; J: TRBJ1-2; size: .; length: 13
CDR3: CASSSPPGGSNQPQHF; V: TRBV21-1; J: TRBJ1-5; size: .; length: 16
CDR3: CASKRNREMVYEQYF; V: TRBV6-5; J: TRBJ2-7; size: .; length: 15
CDR3: CASSRTGASTGELFF; V: TRBV14; J: TRBJ2-2; size: .; length: 15
CDR3: CAIRYLAGGRNEQFF; V: TRBV10-3; J: TRBJ2-1; size: .; length: 15
CDR3: CASSPSLGQHYGYTF; V: TRBV6-4; J: TRBJ1-2; size: .; length: 15
CDR3: CASSVEAGFTDTQYF; V: TRBV9; J: TRBJ2-3; size: once; length: 15
CDR3: CATSDRGQGAYNEQFF; V: TRBV24-1; J: TRBJ2-1; size: .; length: 16
CDR3: CASSLSKGGLTEAFF; V: TRBV27; J: TRBJ1-1; size: .; length: 15
CDR3: CASSVSVPDTQYF; V: TRBV9; J: TRBJ2-3; size: once; length: 13
CDR3: CASSIEGQAYNEQFF; V: TRBV19; J: TRBJ2-1; size: .; length: 15
CDR3: CASSQSLVSIKYNEQFF; V: TRBV4-3; J: TRBJ2-1; size: .; length: 17
CDR3: CASSARWGTDTQYF; V: TRBV5-5; J: TRBJ2-3; size: .; length: 14
CDR3: CASSQGTSGRYNEQFF; V: TRBV21-1; J: TRBJ2-1; size: .; length: 16
CDR3: CASSLGGSGSPLHF; V: TRBV5-1; J: TRBJ1-6; size: .; length: 14
CDR3: CAISELGGANGELFF; V: TRBV10-3; J: TRBJ2-2; size: .; length: 15
CDR3: CASSPTGRFPYEQYF; V: TRBV25-1; J: TRBJ2-7; size: .; length: 15
CDR3: CASNLQVMEPQHF; V: TRBV28; J: TRBJ1-5; size: .; length: 13
CDR3: CASSLALDSREQYF; V: TRBV5-6; J: TRBJ2-7; size: .; length: 14
CDR3: CASSFEGGSGNTIYF; V: TRBV28; J: TRBJ1-3; size: .; length: 15
CDR3: CASSRCDFGQGANTTVGF; V: TRBV6-6; J: TRBJ1-4; size: .; length: 18
CDR3: CASSETAGINSPLHF; V: TRBV11-2; J: TRBJ1-6; size: .; length: 15
CDR3: CAISRPGGETQYF; V: TRBV10-3; J: TRBJ2-5; size: .; length: 13
CDR3: CASGLGTSGGWETQYF; V: TRBV12-5; J: TRBJ2-5; size: .; length: 16
CDR3: CASSQDREKLFF; V: TRBV4-3; J: TRBJ1-4; size: .; length: 12
CDR3: CASSPDRGWETQYF; V: TRBV5-6; J: TRBJ2-5; size: .; length: 14
CDR3: CASSLTGPPDTQYF; V: TRBV11-3; J: TRBJ2-3; size: .; length: 14